One sample yielded the 3 T cell receptor beta chains listed below, sequenced in a study of PD-1 blockade in mismatch repair-deficient tumors (dated by TCRdb to the late 2010s). Their antigens remain unidentified. The sample's time point label is to be understood as: roughly 9-day in vitro stimulation with candidate neoantigen peptide 5. Libraries were made using the immunoSEQ multiplex PCR assay. What TCRdb holds here is the immuneACCESS table cut down to in-frame rearrangements. Part of the clones is not present; checked against another copy, under half of the missing clones reflect an unresolved V gene, and the others are unexplained. The sample table lists fewer than 18,000 clones, about 80% of them with a count of one. The ten largest clones capture 9.5% to 13% of the sample. The sample was cells cultured in vitro, taken from a patient treated with pembrolizumab. The receptors were gathered from an adult with mismatch repair-deficient cancer.

This chain joins TRBV19 and TRBJ1-5; D gene uncertain. The CDR3 sequence is 13 residues long. Germline V gene data show CDR1 as LNHDA and CDR2 as SQIVND (reference sequence). V was trimmed by 9 bases and J by 2 bases, leaving 11 bases between them. CDR3 nucleotides: TGTGCCAGCCCCCGGCGGGGCAATCAGCCCCAGCATTTT. Translated, it gives CASPRRGNQPQHF.

The chain employs TRBV5-1 and TRBJ1-4, with 7 nucleotides matching TRBD1. The CDR3 sequence is 14 residues long. Germline V gene data show CDR1 as SGHRS and CDR2 as YFSETQ. V was clipped by 3 bases and J by 8 bases; unmatched bases: 7. CDR3 residues: CASSSRGAGEKLFF. The CDR3 DNA reads TGCGCCAGCAGCTCCAGGGGGGCTGGGGAAAAACTGTTTTTT. Together with reference TRBV5-1 and TRBJ1-4, the CDR3 gives the full variable domain: KAGVTQTPRYLIKTRGQQVTLSCSPISGHRSVSWYQQTPGQGLQFLFEYFSETQRNKGNFPGRFSGRQFSNSRSEMNVSTLELGDSALYLCASSSRGAGEKLFFGSGTQLSVL.

The J gene is TRBJ2-2, the V gene TRBV5-1, with 10 bases fitting TRBD2. J gave up 0 bases and V 0 bases, and 8 bases lay outside the gene matches. Per germline, CDR1 SGHRS and CDR2 YFSETQ. The CDR3 spans 19 residues. This chain's CDR3 is CASSLGRLAGAPNTGELFF. In nucleotides, the CDR3 is TGCGCCAGCAGCTTGGGGCGGCTAGCGGGAGCTCCGAACACCGGGGAGCTGTTTTTT.